This T cell receptor (beta chain) was sequenced during a study of CD8 T cells in Susac syndrome. RNA, at roughly 0.45 to 1 ug, was reverse transcribed with random hexamers. An immunoSEQ multiplex PCR amplified TCR beta CDR3 over 54 Vbeta and 13 Jbeta. TCRdb independently ran MiXCR on the immunoSEQ multiplex PCR reads; one entry per CDR3 protein. The table records more than 150,000 distinct CDR3 sequences, roughly 94% of them present only once. Controls were healthy donors (matched for age and sex). TEMRA cells were enriched by FACS, while CD8+ and CD4+ T cells were obtained through a negative isolation that was performed magnetically. Germline values: CDR1 LNHDA, CDR2 SQIVND (reference sequence). This CDR3 has 14 residues. Trimming took 4 bases from V and 9 from J; bases not matched to a gene: 7.

The J gene is TRBJ2-1, the V gene TRBV19; 9 nucleotides line up with TRBD2. The receptor comes from a human donor in good health. Material: CD4+ T cells from PBMCs. CDR3 DNA sequence: TGTGCCAGTAGTACGGGACTAGCCATCGGTGAGCAGTTCTTC. Its protein product is CASSTGLAIGEQFF.